Given below is one T cell receptor (beta chain) in context. This specimen comes from a study of STAT5B mutations in CD4+ large granular lymphocyte leukemia. The survey-level immunoSEQ assay was used. Original methodology: Productive clonotypes were detectable down to 2.59 x 10-5 frequency. Assay: immunoSEQ multiplex PCR; the TCRdb copy retains only in-frame clones and omits some. V and J calls and clone size follow that table, whereas D and trimming were derived from the DNA. The sample lists approximately 35,000 clones; roughly 65% were seen once. With 5 bases removed from V and 1 base from J, the gap between germline ends came to 14 bases. Germline values: CDR1 SGHTA, CDR2 FQGTGA. The CDR3 contains 15 residues.

The genes are TRBV7-3 and TRBJ1-1, with D possibly TRBD1 on 6 matching bases. Sequenced sample: CD4+ T cells from blood buffy coats. This receptor was obtained from a human donor in good health. The CDR3 DNA sequence: TGTGCCAGCAGCCCTAACAGGGCAGGGAACACTGAAGCTTTCTTT. Amino acid sequence: CASSPNRAGNTEAFF.